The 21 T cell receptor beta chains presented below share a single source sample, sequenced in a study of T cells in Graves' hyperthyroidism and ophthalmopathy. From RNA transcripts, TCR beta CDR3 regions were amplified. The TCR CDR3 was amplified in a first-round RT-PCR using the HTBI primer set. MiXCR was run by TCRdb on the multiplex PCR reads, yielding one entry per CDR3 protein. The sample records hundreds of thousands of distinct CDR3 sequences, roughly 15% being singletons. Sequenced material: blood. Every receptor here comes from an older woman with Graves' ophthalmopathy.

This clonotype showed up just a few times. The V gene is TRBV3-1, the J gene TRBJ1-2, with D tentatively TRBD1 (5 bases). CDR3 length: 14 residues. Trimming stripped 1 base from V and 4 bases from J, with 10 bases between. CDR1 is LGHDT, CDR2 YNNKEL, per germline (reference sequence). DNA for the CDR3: TGTGCCAGCAGCCAAGCCAGGGCGGGCTATGGCTACACCTTC. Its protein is CASSQARAGYGYTF.

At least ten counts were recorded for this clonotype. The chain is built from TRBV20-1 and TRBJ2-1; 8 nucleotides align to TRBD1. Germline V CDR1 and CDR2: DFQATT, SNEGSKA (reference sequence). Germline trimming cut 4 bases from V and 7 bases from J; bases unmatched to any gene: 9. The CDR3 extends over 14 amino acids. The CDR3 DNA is TGCAGTGCTACCCAGGACAGGGAGCTTAATGAGCAGTTCTTC. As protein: CSATQDRELNEQFF.

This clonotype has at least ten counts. As DNA, the CDR3 is TGCAGTGCTCCAACTCCCACTGGGGTTAGCGAGCAGTACTTC. This encodes CSAPTPTGVSEQYF. The rearrangement uses TRBV20-1 and TRBJ2-7, with D hard to call. The germline V gene encodes CDR1 DFQATT and CDR2 SNEGSKA (reference sequence). The V and J ends lost 5 bases and 6 bases respectively, with 20 bases between them. The CDR3 spans 14 residues.

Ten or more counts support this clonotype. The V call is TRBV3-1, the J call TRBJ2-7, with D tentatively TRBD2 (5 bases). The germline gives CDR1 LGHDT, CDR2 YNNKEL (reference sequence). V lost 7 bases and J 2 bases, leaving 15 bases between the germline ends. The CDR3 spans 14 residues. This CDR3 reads CASTPGVHPYEQYF. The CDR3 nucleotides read TGTGCCAGCACCCCCGGGGTGCATCCCTACGAGCAGTACTTC.

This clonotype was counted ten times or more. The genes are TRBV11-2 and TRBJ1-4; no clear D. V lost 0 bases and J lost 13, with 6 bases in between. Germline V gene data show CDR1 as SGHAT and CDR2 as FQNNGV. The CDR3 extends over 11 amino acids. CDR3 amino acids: CASSLDAVLFF. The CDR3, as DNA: TGTGCCAGCAGCTTAGACGCAGTACTGTTTTTT.

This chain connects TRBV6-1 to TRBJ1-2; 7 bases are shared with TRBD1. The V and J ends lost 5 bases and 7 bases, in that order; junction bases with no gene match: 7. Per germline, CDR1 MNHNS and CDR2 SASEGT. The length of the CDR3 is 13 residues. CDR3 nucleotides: TGTGCCAGCAGTCTAGGACAGGAGTTTGGCTACACCTTC. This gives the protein CASSLGQEFGYTF.

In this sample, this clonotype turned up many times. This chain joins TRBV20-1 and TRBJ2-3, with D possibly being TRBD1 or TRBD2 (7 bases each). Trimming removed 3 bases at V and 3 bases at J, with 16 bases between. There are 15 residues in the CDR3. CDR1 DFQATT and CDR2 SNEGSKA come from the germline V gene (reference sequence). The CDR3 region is CSARRQGEGTDTQYF. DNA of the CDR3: TGCAGTGCTAGGAGGCAGGGGGAGGGTACAGATACGCAGTATTTT.

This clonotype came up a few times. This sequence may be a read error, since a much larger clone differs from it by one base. The CDR3 DNA is TGTGCCAGCAGTGAAGCGGGACAGAGATACGAGCAGTACTTC. Translated: CASSEAGQRYEQYF. This chain links TRBV2 with TRBJ2-7, with TRBD1 matching over 7 bases. Trimming took 0 bases from V and 4 from J; bases not matched to a gene: 3. The CDR3 is made up of 14 amino acids. The germline V gene encodes CDR1 SNHLY and CDR2 FYNNEI.

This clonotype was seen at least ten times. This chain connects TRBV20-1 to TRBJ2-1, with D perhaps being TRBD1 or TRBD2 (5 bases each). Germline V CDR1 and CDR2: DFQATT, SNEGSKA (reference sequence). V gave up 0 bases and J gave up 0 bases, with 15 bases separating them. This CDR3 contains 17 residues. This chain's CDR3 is CSARDPWDQSSYNEQFF. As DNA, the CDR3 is TGCAGTGCTAGAGATCCCTGGGACCAGAGCTCCTACAATGAGCAGTTCTTC.

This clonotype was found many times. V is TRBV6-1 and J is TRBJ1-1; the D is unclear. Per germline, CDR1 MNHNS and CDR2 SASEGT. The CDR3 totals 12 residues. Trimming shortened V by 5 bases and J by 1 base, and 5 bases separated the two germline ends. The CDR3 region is CASSSPNTEAFF. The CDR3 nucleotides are TGTGCCAGCAGTTCTCCGAACACTGAAGCTTTCTTT.

As DNA, the CDR3 is TGTGCCAGCTCACCAATCAGGGGGGTCACCGGGGAGCTGTTTTTT. This translates into CASSPIRGVTGELFF. The chain uses TRBV18 and TRBJ2-2, with D possibly TRBD1 on 7 matching bases. Trimming left V 2 bases short and J 4 bases short, with 11 bases between. The CDR3 sequence is 15 residues long. From germline, CDR1 is KGHSH and CDR2 LQKENI.

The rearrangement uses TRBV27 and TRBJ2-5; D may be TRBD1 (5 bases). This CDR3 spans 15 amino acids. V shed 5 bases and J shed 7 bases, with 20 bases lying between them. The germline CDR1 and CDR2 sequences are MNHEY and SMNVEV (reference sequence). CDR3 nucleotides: TGTGCCAGCAGTGACCCTAGGTGGGGCGAGGCGACCCAGTACTTC. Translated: CASSDPRWGEATQYF.

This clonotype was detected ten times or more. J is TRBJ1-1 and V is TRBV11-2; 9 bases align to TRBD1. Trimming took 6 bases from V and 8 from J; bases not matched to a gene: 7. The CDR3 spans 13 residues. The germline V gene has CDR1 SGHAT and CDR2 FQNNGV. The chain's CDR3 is CASRRTGAQEAFF. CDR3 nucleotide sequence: TGTGCCAGCAGACGGACAGGGGCGCAAGAAGCTTTCTTT.

CDR3 bases: TGTGCCAGCAGCCAAAACTCTCAGGGCAATGAGCAGTTCTTC. The encoded protein is CASSQNSQGNEQFF. The chain combines TRBV4-2 with TRBJ2-1; possible D gene TRBD1, 5 bases. This CDR3 contains 14 residues. V was cut by 2 bases and J by 6 bases, with 11 bases left in between. Germline-derived CDR1 and CDR2 are LGHNA and YNFKEQ.

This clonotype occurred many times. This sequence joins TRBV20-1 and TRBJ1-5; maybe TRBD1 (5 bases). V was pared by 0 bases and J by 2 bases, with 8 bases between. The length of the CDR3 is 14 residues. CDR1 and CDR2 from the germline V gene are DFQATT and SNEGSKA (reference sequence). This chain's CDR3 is CSARDGGGNQPQHF. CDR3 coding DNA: TGCAGTGCTAGAGATGGGGGGGGCAATCAGCCCCAGCATTTT.

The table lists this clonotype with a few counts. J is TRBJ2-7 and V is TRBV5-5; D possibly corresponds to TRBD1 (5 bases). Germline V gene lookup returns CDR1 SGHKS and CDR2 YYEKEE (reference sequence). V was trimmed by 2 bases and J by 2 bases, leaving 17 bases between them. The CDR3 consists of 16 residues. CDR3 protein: CASSFFVQDTTYEQYF. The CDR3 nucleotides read TGTGCCAGCAGCTTCTTTGTCCAGGACACTACCTACGAGCAGTACTTC.

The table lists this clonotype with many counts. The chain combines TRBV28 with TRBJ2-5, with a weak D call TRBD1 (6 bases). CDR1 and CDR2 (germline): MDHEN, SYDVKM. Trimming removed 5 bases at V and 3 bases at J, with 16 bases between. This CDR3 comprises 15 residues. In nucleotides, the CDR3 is TGTGCCAGCAGTCCCGCAAGGACAGAGAAAGAGACCCAGTACTTC. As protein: CASSPARTEKETQYF.

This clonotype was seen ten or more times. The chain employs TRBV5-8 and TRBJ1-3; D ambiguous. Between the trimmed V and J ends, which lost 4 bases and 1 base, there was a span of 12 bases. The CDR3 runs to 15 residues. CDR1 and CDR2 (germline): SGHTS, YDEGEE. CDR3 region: CASSPWELSGNTIYF. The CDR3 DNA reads TGTGCCAGCAGCCCATGGGAACTTTCTGGAAACACCATATATTTT.

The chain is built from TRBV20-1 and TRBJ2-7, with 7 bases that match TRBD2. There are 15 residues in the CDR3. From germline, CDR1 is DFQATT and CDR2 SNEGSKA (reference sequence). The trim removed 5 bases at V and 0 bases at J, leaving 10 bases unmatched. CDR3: CSAADPSGYSYEQYF. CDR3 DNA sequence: TGCAGTGCTGCCGACCCTAGCGGCTACTCCTACGAGCAGTACTTC.

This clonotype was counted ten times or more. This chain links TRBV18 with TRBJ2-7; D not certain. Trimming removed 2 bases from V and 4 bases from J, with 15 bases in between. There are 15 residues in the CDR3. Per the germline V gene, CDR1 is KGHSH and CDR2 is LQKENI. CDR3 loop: CASSPAAATPYEQYF. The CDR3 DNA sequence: TGTGCCAGCTCACCAGCGGCAGCCACTCCTTACGAGCAGTACTTC.

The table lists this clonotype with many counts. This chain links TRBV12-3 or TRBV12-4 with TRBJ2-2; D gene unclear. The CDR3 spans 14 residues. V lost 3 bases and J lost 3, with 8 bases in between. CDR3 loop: CASSFKRDTGELFF. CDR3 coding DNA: TGTGCCAGCAGTTTTAAGCGAGACACCGGGGAGCTGTTTTTT.